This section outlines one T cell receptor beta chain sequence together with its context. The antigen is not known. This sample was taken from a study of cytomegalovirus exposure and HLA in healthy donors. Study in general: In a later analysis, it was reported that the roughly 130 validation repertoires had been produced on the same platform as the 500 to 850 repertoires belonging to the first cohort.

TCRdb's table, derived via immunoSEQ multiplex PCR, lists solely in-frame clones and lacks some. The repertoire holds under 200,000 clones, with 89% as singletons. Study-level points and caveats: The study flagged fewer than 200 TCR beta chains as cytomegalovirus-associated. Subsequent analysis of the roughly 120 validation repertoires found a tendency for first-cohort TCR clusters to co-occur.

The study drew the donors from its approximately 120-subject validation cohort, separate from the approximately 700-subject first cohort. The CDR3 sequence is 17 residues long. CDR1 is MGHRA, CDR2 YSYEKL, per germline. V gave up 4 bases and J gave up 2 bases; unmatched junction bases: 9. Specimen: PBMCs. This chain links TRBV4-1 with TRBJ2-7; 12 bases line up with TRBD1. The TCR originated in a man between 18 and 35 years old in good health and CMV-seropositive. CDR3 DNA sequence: TGCGCCAGCAGCCCGTCCCGGGACAGGGGGCGGACCTACGAGCAGTACTTC. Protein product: CASSPSRDRGRTYEQYF.